Presented here are 14 T cell receptor beta chains from one specimen sequenced in a study of T-cell reconstitution after alpha-beta-depleted transplantation in children. Unique molecular identifiers were used in preparing the TCRbeta library. TCRdb redid the calling of the PCR reads with MiXCR, one entry per CDR3 protein. This sample has around 210,000 distinct CDR3 sequences, with approximately 7% found just once. This material consisted of PBMCs, taken before TCRalphabeta/CD19-depleted stem cell transplant. The receptors were sampled from a boy under 10 years old with acute lymphoblastic leukemia, due to receive a stem cell transplant.

CDR3 sequence reads: CASRGVFRMGSPLHF. DNA for the CDR3: TGTGCCAGCAGGGGGGTTTTTCGCATGGGGTCACCCCTCCACTTT. The gene calls are TRBV6-1 and TRBJ1-6; D perhaps matches TRBD1 (5 bases). The ends were cut back, 6 bases at V and 10 bases at J, with 19 bases in the middle. The germline gives CDR1 MNHNS, CDR2 SASEGT. The CDR3 consists of 15 residues.

This clonotype was counted at least ten times. The chain uses TRBV12-3 or TRBV12-4 and TRBJ2-7, with D possibly matching TRBD1 (6 bases). This CDR3 is built from 14 residues. V gave up 4 bases and J gave up 2 bases, with 12 bases separating them. In DNA form, the CDR3 reads TGTGCCAGCAGTTGGGGGACACGCGCCTACGAGCAGTACTTC. Its translation is CASSWGTRAYEQYF.

This clonotype was observed a few times. The rearrangement uses TRBV28 and TRBJ2-7, with D possibly TRBD2 on 6 matching bases. Germline V lookup: CDR1 MDHEN, CDR2 SYDVKM. V lost 6 bases and J lost 0, with 18 bases in between. The CDR3 is 16 amino acids. The CDR3 reads CASSYPGSASSYEQYF. As DNA, the CDR3 is TGTGCCAGCAGCTATCCCGGGAGCGCGAGCTCCTACGAGCAGTACTTC.

Ten or more counts support this clonotype. V is TRBV9 and J is TRBJ2-1, with a tentative D call TRBD1 (5 bases). Germline V gene sequence: CDR1 SGDLS, CDR2 YYNGEE. Trimming cost V 0 bases and J 7 bases, with 17 bases left between them. The CDR3 runs 16 residues. The CDR3 bases are TGTGCCAGCAGCGTAGCTACCGGGCAGGGTGGAAATGAGCAGTTCTTC. Its translation: CASSVATGQGGNEQFF.

This clonotype has a handful of counts. This CDR3 is CSAYAGSGLSSGNTIYF. In DNA, the CDR3 is TGCAGTGCTTACGCGGGTAGTGGGTTAAGCTCTGGAAACACCATATATTTT. The genes are TRBV20-1 and TRBJ1-3; D gene ambiguous. Trimming pared 5 bases from V and 0 bases from J, leaving 20 bases between. CDR1 is DFQATT, CDR2 SNEGSKA, per germline (reference sequence). The CDR3 has 17 amino acids.

This clonotype was detected ten times or more. The rearrangement uses TRBV6-5 and TRBJ2-7, with D tentatively TRBD1 (5 bases). This CDR3 is 15 amino acids long. Trimming removed 0 bases at V and 5 bases at J, with 14 bases between. Germline CDR1 is MNHEY and CDR2 is SVGAGI. The CDR3: CASSYSPAGINEQYF. The CDR3 nucleotides are TGTGCCAGCAGTTACTCACCCGCAGGGATAAACGAGCAGTACTTC.

The V and J genes are TRBV11-2 and TRBJ1-2; D gene unclear. Trimming pared 1 base from V and 4 bases from J, leaving 7 bases between. This CDR3 contains 13 residues. Per germline, CDR1 SGHAT and CDR2 FQNNGV. CDR3 DNA sequence: TGTGCCAGCAGCTTAGTCTTTCCCTATGGCTACACCTTC. Translation: CASSLVFPYGYTF.

The table lists this clonotype with a few counts. The rearrangement joins TRBV28 to TRBJ2-1; 9 bases line up with TRBD2. The length of the CDR3 is 14 residues. After removal of 6 bases from V and 6 bases from J, the junction contained 6 bases not matched to a gene. CDR1 is MDHEN, CDR2 SYDVKM, per germline. CDR3: CASSVQRGVNEQFF. CDR3 bases: TGTGCCAGCAGCGTCCAGCGGGGGGTCAATGAGCAGTTCTTC.

Points on this clonotype: A much larger clone sits a single nucleotide away, making a read error possible. The chain combines TRBV28 with TRBJ2-3, with 8 bases matching TRBD1. CDR1 is MDHEN and CDR2 is SYDVKM in the germline V gene. CDR3 length: 16 amino acids. J gave up 3 bases and V 4 bases, and 9 bases lay outside the gene matches. The CDR3 loop is CASSSWAGGRTDTQYF. The CDR3 bases are TGTGCCAGCAGTTCATGGGCAGGGGGCCGGACAGATACGCAGTATTTT. The full variable domain, in which reference TRBV28 and TRBJ2-3 provide the parts outside the CDR3, is DVKVTQSSRYLVKRTGEKVFLECVQDMDHENMFWYRQDPGLGLRLIYFSYDVKMKEKGDIPEGYSVSREKKERFSLILESASTNQTSMYLCASSSWAGGRTDTQYFGPGTRLTVL.

This clonotype was observed at least ten times. This chain connects TRBV20-1 to TRBJ2-1, with a tentative D call TRBD2 (6 bases). CDR1 is DFQATT and CDR2 is SNEGSKA in the germline V gene (reference sequence). V dropped 6 bases and J dropped 9 bases, with 21 bases sitting between them. The CDR3 contains 14 residues. The CDR3 sequence: CSADRVEGLGEQFF. In DNA form, the CDR3 reads TGCAGTGCAGATCGAGTGGAGGGCCTCGGTGAGCAGTTCTTC.

At least ten counts were recorded for this clonotype. The chain links TRBV27 to TRBJ2-2; D remains ambiguous. The V end was cut by 5 bases, the J end by 2 bases, with 12 bases between. Germline V gives CDR1 MNHEY, CDR2 SMNVEV (reference sequence). This CDR3 spans 15 amino acids. The DNA for the CDR3 is TGTGCCAGCAGTCAAGTGACTGCCAACACCGGGGAGCTGTTTTTT. Its translation is CASSQVTANTGELFF.

There are many counts of this clonotype. The J gene is TRBJ2-5, the V gene TRBV29-1, with D perhaps matching TRBD1 (6 bases). This CDR3 is built from 17 residues. CDR1 SQVTM and CDR2 ANQGSEA come from the germline V gene. Trimming took 0 bases from V and 1 from J, leaving 18 bases between them. CDR3 amino acids: CSVEDLVGGDFQETQYF. The CDR3 DNA sequence: TGCAGCGTTGAAGATTTAGTAGGGGGAGACTTCCAAGAGACCCAGTACTTC. Full variable domain (outside the CDR3, taken from reference TRBV29-1 and TRBJ2-5): SAVISQKPSRDICQRGTSLTIQCQVDSQVTMMFWYRQQPGQSLTLIATANQGSEATYESGFVIDKFPISRPNLTFSTLTVSNMSPEDSSIYLCSVEDLVGGDFQETQYFGPGTRLLVL.

V usage is TRBV7-9 and J usage is TRBJ1-2, with D unresolved. This CDR3 has 12 amino acids. Between the trimmed V and J ends, which lost 1 base and 6 bases, there was a span of 6 bases. The germline CDR1 and CDR2 sequences are SEHNR and FQNEAQ (reference sequence). This chain's CDR3 is CASSLEQNGYTF. CDR3 coding DNA: TGTGCCAGCAGCTTAGAACAGAATGGCTACACCTTC.

This clonotype was recorded at least ten times. The chain links TRBV12-3 or TRBV12-4 to TRBJ2-7; possibly TRBD1 for D (6 bases). This CDR3 comprises 12 residues. The germline V and J ends were trimmed by 5 bases and 5 bases, with 10 bases remaining between them. CDR3 residues: CASSLQGDEQYF. The CDR3, as DNA: TGTGCCAGCAGTCTACAGGGAGACGAGCAGTACTTC.